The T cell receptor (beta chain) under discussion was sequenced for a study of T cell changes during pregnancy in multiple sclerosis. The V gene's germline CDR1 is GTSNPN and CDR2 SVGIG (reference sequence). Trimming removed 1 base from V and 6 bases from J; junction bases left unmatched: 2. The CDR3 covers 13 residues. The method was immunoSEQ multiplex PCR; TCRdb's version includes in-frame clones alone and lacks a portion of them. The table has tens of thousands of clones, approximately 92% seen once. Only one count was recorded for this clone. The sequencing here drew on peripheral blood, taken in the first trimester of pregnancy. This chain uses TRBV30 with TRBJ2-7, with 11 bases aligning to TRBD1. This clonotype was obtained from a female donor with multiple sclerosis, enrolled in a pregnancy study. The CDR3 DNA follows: TGTGCCTGGAGTGGGACAGGGGGCGGCGAGCAGTACTTC. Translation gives CAWSGTGGGEQYF.